The text below deals with one TCR beta chain. The antigen remains unidentified. Trimming removed 6 bases at V and 3 bases at J, with 27 bases between. In germline, CDR1 is MNHGY, CDR2 SAAAGT. The CDR3 has 18 amino acids. Generated by immunoSEQ multiplex PCR, the TCRdb table keeps only in-frame clones and is missing some. The sample carries about 54,000 clones, 87% recorded once. This sample was included in a study of a mutant IDH1 vaccine in newly diagnosed glioma. The time point was: week 23, last vaccination. Topical imiquimod was applied with each vaccine dose, which held 300 ug of mutant IDH1 20-mer peptide.

The receptor was isolated from a man in his forties or fifties with glioma. The source material was PBMCs, sampled from a glioma patient whose treatment included an IDH1 peptide vaccine. V usage is TRBV6-8 and J usage is TRBJ2-7, with D possibly matching TRBD2 (5 bases). This CDR3 reads CASSLPWAMRETIYEQYF. Here the CDR3 DNA reads TGTGCCAGCAGCCTCCCTTGGGCCATGAGGGAGACAATCTACGAGCAGTACTTC.